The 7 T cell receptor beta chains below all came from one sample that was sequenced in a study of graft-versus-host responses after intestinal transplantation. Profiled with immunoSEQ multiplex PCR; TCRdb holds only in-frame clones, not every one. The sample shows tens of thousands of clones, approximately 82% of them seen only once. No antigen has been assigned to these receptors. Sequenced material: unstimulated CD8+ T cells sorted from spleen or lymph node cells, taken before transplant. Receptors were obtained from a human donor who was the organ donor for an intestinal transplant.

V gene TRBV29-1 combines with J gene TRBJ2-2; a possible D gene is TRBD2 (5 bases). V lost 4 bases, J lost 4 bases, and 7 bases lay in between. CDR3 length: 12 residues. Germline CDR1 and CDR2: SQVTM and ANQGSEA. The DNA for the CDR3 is TGCAGCGTTGTTCGGGGCACCGGGGAGCTGTTTTTT. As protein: CSVVRGTGELFF.

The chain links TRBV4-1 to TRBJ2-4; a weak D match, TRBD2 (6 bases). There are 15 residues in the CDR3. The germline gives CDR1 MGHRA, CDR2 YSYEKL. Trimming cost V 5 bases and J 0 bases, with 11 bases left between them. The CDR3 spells CASSSPGVAKNIQYF. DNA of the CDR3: TGCGCCAGCAGCTCCCCGGGGGTAGCCAAAAACATTCAGTACTTC.

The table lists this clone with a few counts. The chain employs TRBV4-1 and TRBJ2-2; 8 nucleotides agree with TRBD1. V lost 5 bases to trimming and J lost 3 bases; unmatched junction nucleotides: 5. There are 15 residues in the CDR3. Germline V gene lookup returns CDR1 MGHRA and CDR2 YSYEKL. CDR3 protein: CASSGWTGYTGELFF. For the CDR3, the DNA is TGCGCCAGCAGCGGCTGGACAGGGTACACCGGGGAGCTGTTTTTT.

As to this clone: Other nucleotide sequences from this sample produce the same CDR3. Here the CDR3 DNA reads TGTGCCTGGACGGGGGGCTACGAGCAGTACTTC. Residues: CAWTGGYEQYF. This chain connects TRBV30 to TRBJ2-7; 7 bases fit TRBD2. Germline V CDR1 and CDR2: GTSNPN, SVGIG (reference sequence). The CDR3 extends over 11 amino acids. V shed 4 bases, J shed 3 bases, and the junction held 0 bases outside the gene matches. Using reference TRBV30 and TRBJ2-7 for the parts outside the CDR3, the full variable domain is SQTIHQWPATLVQPVGSPLSLECTVEGTSNPNLYWYRQAAGRGLQLLFYSVGIGQISSEVPQNLSASRPQDRQFILSSKKLLLSDSGFYLCAWTGGYEQYFGPGTRLTVT.

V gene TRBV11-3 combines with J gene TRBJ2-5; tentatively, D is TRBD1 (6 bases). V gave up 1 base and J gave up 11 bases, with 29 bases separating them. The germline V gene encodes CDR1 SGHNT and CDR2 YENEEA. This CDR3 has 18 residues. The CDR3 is CASSLVGVAPADPRGQYF. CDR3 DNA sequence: TGTGCCAGCAGCTTAGTAGGGGTGGCTCCCGCGGATCCAAGGGGGCAGTACTTC.

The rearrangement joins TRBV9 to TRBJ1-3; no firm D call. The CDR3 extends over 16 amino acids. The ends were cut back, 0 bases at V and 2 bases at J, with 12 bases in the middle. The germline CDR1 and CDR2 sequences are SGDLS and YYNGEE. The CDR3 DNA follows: TGTGCCAGCAGCGTAGCTACGGGGTCCGCTGGAAACACCATATATTTT. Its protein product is CASSVATGSAGNTIYF.

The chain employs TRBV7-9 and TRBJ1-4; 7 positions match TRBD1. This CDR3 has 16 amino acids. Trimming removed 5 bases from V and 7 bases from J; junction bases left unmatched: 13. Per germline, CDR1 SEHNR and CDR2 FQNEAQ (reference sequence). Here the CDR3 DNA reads TGTGCCAGCAGCCCGACCAGGACAGGAGGGGGTGAAAAACTGTTTTTT. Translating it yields CASSPTRTGGGEKLFF.